These 12 T cell receptor beta chains were sequenced from one sample in a study of naive and memory T cell subsets. For blood and skin samples, reverse transcription used TCR alpha and beta constant primers. TCRdb redid the calling of the 5' RACE reads with MiXCR, one entry per CDR3 protein. The sample holds approximately 24,000 distinct CDR3 sequences, around 25% seen once. Whole-blood samples were roughly 2.3 ml of peripheral blood from healthy adult volunteers. These receptors originate from a female donor in good health.

This clonotype is termed medium-sized (0.01 to 0.1%). The chain has TRBV3-1 and TRBJ1-1; D gene unclear. The CDR3 extends over 11 amino acids. Germline values: CDR1 LGHDT, CDR2 YNNKEL (reference sequence). V shed 4 bases and J shed 7 bases, with 7 bases lying between them. CDR3: CASSLLSEAFF. In DNA, the CDR3 is TGTGCCAGCAGCCTTTTGAGTGAAGCTTTCTTT.

The sample holds many counts of this clonotype. The chain has TRBV7-8 and TRBJ1-1, with TRBD1 identical over 7 bases. Trimming cost V 6 bases and J 4 bases; bases outside gene matches: 8. The CDR3 has 14 amino acids. Per germline, CDR1 SGHVS and CDR2 FQNEAQ. CDR3 sequence: CASSSQGGRTEAFF. CDR3 sequence (DNA): TGTGCCAGCAGTTCCCAGGGGGGACGCACTGAAGCTTTCTTT.

The J gene is TRBJ2-3, the V gene TRBV11-2; D might be TRBD2 (5 bases). Germline lookup yields CDR1 SGHAT and CDR2 FQNNGV. Trimming left V 7 bases short and J 8 bases short, with 13 bases between. This CDR3 spans 12 amino acids. CDR3 coding DNA: TGTGCCAGCACCCTCTCAGGAGGTACGCAGTATTTT. This encodes CASTLSGGTQYF.

The V call is TRBV10-3, the J call TRBJ1-1; 7 bases are shared with TRBD1. V was clipped by 0 bases and J by 2 bases; unmatched bases: 0. The CDR3 consists of 14 residues. Germline values: CDR1 ENHRY, CDR2 SYGVKD. The CDR3 DNA reads TGTGCCATCAGTGAGTCAGGGGGCAACACTGAAGCTTTCTTT. It is translated as CAISESGGNTEAFF.

This clonotype has ten or more counts. This chain joins TRBV30 and TRBJ1-5, with a weak D call TRBD1 (5 bases). This CDR3 contains 13 residues. V lost 3 bases and J lost 7, with 13 bases in between. The germline CDR1 and CDR2 sequences are GTSNPN and SVGIG (reference sequence). This chain's CDR3 is CAWSVEGNQPQHF. The CDR3 DNA sequence: TGTGCCTGGAGCGTGGAGGGGAACCAGCCCCAGCATTTT.

This clonotype has a count of ten or more. This rearrangement joins TRBV13 to TRBJ2-3; unclear D gene. The CDR3 runs 14 residues. With 1 base removed from V and 2 bases from J, the gap between germline ends came to 7 bases. Germline values: CDR1 PRHDT, CDR2 FYEKMQ (reference sequence). This CDR3 is CASSLERNTDTQYF. The CDR3 coding sequence is TGTGCCAGCAGCTTAGAACGGAACACAGATACGCAGTATTTT.

This chain uses TRBV6-2 or TRBV6-3 with TRBJ2-1, with 7 nucleotides matching TRBD2. The CDR3 runs to 14 residues. J lost 0 bases, V lost 11 bases, and 7 bases had no gene match. Germline CDR1 is MNHEY and CDR2 is SVGEGT. The CDR3 DNA is TGTGCCGGGTCTAGCGGCAGCTCCTACAATGAGCAGTTCTTC. Translating it yields CAGSSGSSYNEQFF.

This clonotype was seen at least ten times. CDR3 bases: TGCGCCAGCAGTGTTGGGCCTCAACAAGAGACCCAGTACTTC. This translates into CASSVGPQQETQYF. The rearrangement uses TRBV10-1 and TRBJ2-5; D not certain. V shed 4 bases and J shed 2 bases, with 11 bases lying between them. There are 14 residues in the CDR3. Germline values: CDR1 WNHNN, CDR2 SYGVQD (reference sequence).

This chain joins TRBV7-2 and TRBJ1-1; possible D gene TRBD1, 5 bases. The germline V gene encodes CDR1 SGHTA and CDR2 FQGNSA. Trimming left V 5 bases short and J 5 bases short, with 15 bases between. The CDR3 is 14 amino acids. The CDR3 DNA follows: TGTGCCAGCAGCGCGGGGGGACGGGGAACTGAAGCTTTCTTT. Encoded protein: CASSAGGRGTEAFF. The variable domain in full, with the rest retrieved from reference TRBV7-2 and TRBJ1-1, is GAGVSQSPSNKVTEKGKDVELRCDPISGHTALYWYRQSLGQGLEFLIYFQGNSAPDKSGLPSDRFSAERTGGSVSTLTIQRTQQEDSAVYLCASSAGGRGTEAFFGQGTRLTVV.

The chain carries TRBV5-1 and TRBJ2-5, with D hard to call. Trimming took 3 bases from V and 3 from J, leaving 6 bases between them. The germline V gene has CDR1 SGHRS and CDR2 YFSETQ. The CDR3 has 12 residues. The CDR3: CASSWEEETQYF. The DNA of the CDR3 is TGCGCCAGCAGCTGGGAAGAAGAGACCCAGTACTTC.

This clonotype was seen ten or more times. V and J are TRBV11-2 and TRBJ2-7; D is ambiguous. Trimming removed 7 bases from V and 2 bases from J, with 18 bases in between. CDR1 is SGHAT, CDR2 FQNNGV, per germline. This CDR3 is built from 15 residues. The CDR3 bases are TGTGCCAGCACCCCGGTCAGGCGTGACCCCTACGAGCAGTACTTC. The encoded protein is CASTPVRRDPYEQYF.

This clonotype appeared many times. The chain uses TRBV7-9 and TRBJ2-6; 8 bases map to TRBD1. This CDR3 has 17 residues. V was pared by 2 bases and J by 4 bases, with 7 bases of the junction left unmatched. Germline lookup yields CDR1 SEHNR and CDR2 FQNEAQ (reference sequence). The chain's CDR3 is CASSLYAGGDGANVLTF. The CDR3, as DNA: TGTGCCAGCAGCTTATATGCAGGGGGCGACGGGGCCAACGTCCTGACTTTC.